Listed below are T cell receptor beta chains from one sample, sequenced in a study of T cells in Graves' hyperthyroidism and ophthalmopathy. From the multiplex PCR reads, TCRdb called clonotypes with MiXCR, one entry per CDR3 protein. This sample has about 360,000 distinct CDR3 sequences, with approximately 14% found just once. The source material was blood. These receptors were collected from a woman aged 18-30 years with Graves' hyperthyroidism that later progressed to Graves' ophthalmopathy. CDR3s include the opening cysteine and the closing phenylalanine or tryptophan. A D gene is named only where the DNA matches it firmly. Size tells how often a clone was seen (once, few, many) or the class of an expanded clone, and some rows leave it out.

clone_size	j_call	d_call	v_call	cdr3_nt	cdr3_aa
NA	TRBJ1-1	NA	TRBV28	TGTGCCAGCAGGACTACAGGGTCGAACACTGGAGCTTTCTTT	CASRTTGSNTGAFF
NA	TRBJ1-2	NA	TRBV29-1	TGCAGCGCTAGAGGTACCTATGGCTACACCTTC	CSARGTYGYTF
many	TRBJ2-1	TRBD2	TRBV30	TGTGCCTCGGATAGCGGGAGGGTAAAATTCAATGAGCAGTTCTTC	CASDSGRVKFNEQFF
many	TRBJ2-5	TRBD2	TRBV28	TGTGCCAGCAGTATGACTAGCGGGAGGGCCGGTGGGACCCAGTACTTC	CASSMTSGRAGGTQYF
many	TRBJ2-2	NA	TRBV7-3	TGTGCCAGCAGCTTAACGAACACCGGGGAGCTGTTTTTT	CASSLTNTGELFF
NA	TRBJ1-2	NA	TRBV5-1	TGCGCCAGCAGCCACTTGGACGGCTATGGCTACACCTTC	CASSHLDGYGYTF
NA	TRBJ2-3	NA	TRBV28	TGTGCCAGCAGTTTAGTACAGGGGGCGGGTCCAGCGGGAGTTTGGCGCACAGATACGCAGTATTTT	CASSLVQGAGPAGVWRTDTQYF
once	TRBJ2-7	TRBD2	TRBV2	TGTGCCAGCAGTTTAGACCCCGGGACTAGCGGTTCCTACGAGCAGTACTTC	CASSLDPGTSGSYEQYF
NA	TRBJ2-2	TRBD1	TRBV24-1	TGTGCCACCAGGGGACAGGGGAACACCGGGAAGCTGTTTTTT	CATRGQGNTGKLFF
NA	TRBJ2-7	TRBD2	TRBV6-1	TGTGCCAGCAGGGCGGGACTAGCGGGAGGAGCCTACGAGCAGTACTTC	CASRAGLAGGAYEQYF
NA	TRBJ2-2	NA	TRBV15	TGTGCCACCAGCAGAGATTATCGAGGCGCCACCGGGGAGCTGTTTTTT	CATSRDYRGATGELFF
many	TRBJ2-7	TRBD1	TRBV6-1	TGTGCCAGCAGTATCCGGGACAGGGATTACGAGCAGTACTTC	CASSIRDRDYEQYF
few	TRBJ2-3	NA	TRBV18	TGTGCCAGCTCACCACTCGGGACGGACCACGATAACACAGATACGCAGTATTTT	CASSPLGTDHDNTDTQYF
NA	TRBJ2-7	TRBD2	TRBV28	TGTGCCAGCAGTTCTCCACTAGCGGGAGGTAGGAAACGTGGGGACGAGCAGTACTTC	CASSSPLAGGRKRGDEQYF
few	TRBJ2-3	TRBD2	TRBV28	TGTGCCAGCAGTTTCCCGGCTAGCGGGAGGGTTCGGACCCAGGGTTCCACAGATACGCAGTATTTT	CASSFPASGRVRTQGSTDTQYF
many	TRBJ2-1	TRBD2	TRBV2	TGTGCCAGCATAGCTAGCGGGACTTCGAGACAGCAGTTCTTC	CASIASGTSRQQFF
many	TRBJ2-7	NA	TRBV5-6	TGTGCCAGCAGCCCACCCACAGGGTACTACGAGCAGTACTTC	CASSPPTGYYEQYF
few	TRBJ2-2	NA	TRBV29-1	TGCAGCGTTGAAGATTTCGGGGAGCTGTTTTTT	CSVEDFGELFF
many	TRBJ2-5	TRBD2	TRBV7-8	TGTGCCAGCAGCTTAGTCGGGAGGGGAGAGACCCAGTACTTC	CASSLVGRGETQYF
few	TRBJ2-1	TRBD2	TRBV4-3	TGCGCCAGCAGCCAAGATAACGAGCGGGAGCATCGGAATGAGCAGTTCTTC	CASSQDNEREHRNEQFF
many	TRBJ1-2	NA	TRBV28	TGTGCCAGCAGCCCCTCCCCCTATGGCTACACCTTC	CASSPSPYGYTF
many	TRBJ1-2	NA	TRBV30	TGTGCCTGGAGTGTGTCCCAGGGCGGTGGCTACACCTTC	CAWSVSQGGGYTF
many	TRBJ1-5	NA	TRBV30	TGTGCCTGGAGTGTACTATCAGGGCGCGATCAGCCCCAGCATTTT	CAWSVLSGRDQPQHF
few	TRBJ2-1	TRBD2	TRBV28	TGTGCCAGCAGTTTAAGCGGGAGGCAGTTCTTC	CASSLSGRQFF
many	TRBJ2-1	NA	TRBV3-1	TGTGCCAGCAGCCAAGATAGAGTGACTAATGAGCAGTTCTTC	CASSQDRVTNEQFF
many	TRBJ2-5	TRBD2	TRBV12-3/TRBV12-4	TGTGCCAGTCCGGGACTAGCGGGAAAGGTGGAGACCCAGTACTTC	CASPGLAGKVETQYF
NA	TRBJ2-4	NA	TRBV10-2	TGCGCCAGCAGCCTCGAGGGGCAAAACATTCAGTACTTC	CASSLEGQNIQYF
few	TRBJ2-2	TRBD1	TRBV19	TGTGCCAGTAAACCCGACAGGGTGACGTCCGGGGAGCTGTTTTTT	CASKPDRVTSGELFF
NA	TRBJ2-2	TRBD1	TRBV9	TGTGCCAGCAGTTCACAGGGGGCCGGGGAGCTGTTTTTT	CASSSQGAGELFF
many	TRBJ1-1	NA	TRBV5-1	TGCGCCAGCAGCTGGGGGGGGGCGAGGGACACTGAAGCTTTCTTT	CASSWGGARDTEAFF
many	TRBJ2-2	NA	TRBV2	TGTGCCAGCACTAGCCAGTCGAACACCGGGGAGCTGTTTTTT	CASTSQSNTGELFF
few	TRBJ2-1	NA	TRBV7-9	TGTGCCAGCCGACGACTTGAGCGCGACAATGAGCAGTTCTTC	CASRRLERDNEQFF
NA	TRBJ1-6	NA	TRBV4-1	TGCGCCAGCAGCCAAGGCTTCGCGAGCTCCTATAATTCACCCCTCCACTTT	CASSQGFASSYNSPLHF
NA	TRBJ2-2	TRBD1	TRBV9	TGTGCCAGCAACAGGGGCATAACGAACACCGGGGAGCTGTTTTTT	CASNRGITNTGELFF
NA	TRBJ2-3	NA	TRBV10-3	TGTGCCACCGCCTTTGGAGATACGCAGTATTTT	CATAFGDTQYF
many	TRBJ1-1	NA	TRBV20-1	TGCAGTGCTGGAAAGGGGGTTGCCACTGAAGCTTTCTTT	CSAGKGVATEAFF
many	TRBJ2-7	TRBD2	TRBV2	TGTGCCAGCAGTGAAGAACTAGCGGGAAACTACGAGCAGTACTTC	CASSEELAGNYEQYF
many	TRBJ2-7	TRBD1	TRBV20-1	TGCAGTGCTAGTCAGTCCTTAGGGTGGACAGGGGGAGTCCACGAGCAGTACTTC	CSASQSLGWTGGVHEQYF
NA	TRBJ2-3	NA	TRBV7-2	TGTGCCAGCAGCTTAACCGGTGGGGATACGCAGTATTTT	CASSLTGGDTQYF
many	TRBJ1-2	NA	TRBV2	TGTGCCAGCAGGGCCGTACTTGGGGCCTATGGCTACACCTTC	CASRAVLGAYGYTF
many	TRBJ2-5	TRBD2	TRBV20-1	TGCAGTGCTAGAGATATTACTAGCGGGACTTTAGAGACCCAGTACTTC	CSARDITSGTLETQYF
many	TRBJ1-5	NA	TRBV4-1	TGCGCCAGCAGCCAGGGGTTGGGGGTGCAGCCCCAGCATTTT	CASSQGLGVQPQHF